Shown below are 22 T cell receptor beta chains from a single sample sequenced in a study of CD8+CD57+ T cells in acquired aplastic anemia. TCR beta VDJ and CDR3 profiles were obtained from a genomic DNA template. TCRdb ran MiXCR on the reads and lists one entry per CDR3 protein. The sample records around 150,000 distinct CDR3 sequences, 70% to 80% being singletons. The sequenced patients had an expansion of CD8+CD57+ cells seen by flow cytometry. The sequenced sample consisted of sorted CD4+, CD8+, or CD8+CD57+ T cells (not recorded which) from PBMCs. All receptors come from a human donor with aplastic anemia.

In nucleotides, the CDR3 is TGTGCCAGCAGCGAGGGGGGTAGTTCCACTGAAGCTTTCTTT. It codes for CASSEGGSSTEAFF. The V call is TRBV9, the J call TRBJ1-1, with D perhaps TRBD1 (6 bases). The CDR3 runs 14 residues. The ends were cut back, 3 bases at V and 4 bases at J, with 13 bases in the middle. Germline loops: CDR1 SGDLS, CDR2 YYNGEE.

This clonotype is categorized as medium-sized. The chain uses TRBV20-1 and TRBJ2-7; TRBD2 matches 9 bases. V shed 5 bases and J 3 bases; nucleotides not matched to a gene: 11. This CDR3 comprises 15 residues. Germline-derived CDR1 and CDR2 are DFQATT and SNEGSKA (reference sequence). CDR3 DNA sequence: TGCAGTGCTGACCCCCTGCGCGGGAGGGACTACGAGCAGTACTTC. This gives the protein CSADPLRGRDYEQYF.

The chain joins TRBV24-1 to TRBJ2-7; weak D call: TRBD1 (6 bases). This CDR3 is built from 12 residues. CDR1 is KGHDR and CDR2 is SFDVKD in the germline V gene. Trimming removed 7 bases from V and 4 bases from J, with 10 bases in between. Here the CDR3 DNA reads TGTGCCACCAGCTATACAGGGTACGAGCAGTACTTC. This codes for CATSYTGYEQYF.

The chain has TRBV24-1 and TRBJ2-1; D is unclear. The CDR3 sequence is 17 residues long. Trimming removed 3 bases at V and 0 bases at J, with 14 bases between. The V gene's germline CDR1 is KGHDR and CDR2 SFDVKD. CDR3 region: CATSDTRGRSSYNEQFF. As DNA, the CDR3 is TGTGCCACCAGTGATACACGTGGTCGCAGCTCCTACAATGAGCAGTTCTTC.

This clonotype was seen only a few times. As DNA, the CDR3 is TGTGCCAGTAGTAAAGACAGGGGTAACACAGATACGCAGTATTTT. Translation: CASSKDRGNTDTQYF. The chain combines TRBV19 with TRBJ2-3, with 8 bases identical to TRBD1. V gave up 4 bases and J gave up 2 bases; unmatched junction bases: 5. CDR3 size: 15 residues. Germline lookup yields CDR1 LNHDA and CDR2 SQIVND (reference sequence).

The genes are TRBV5-1 and TRBJ2-5, with D possibly being TRBD1 (6 bases). V was shortened by 5 bases and J by 3 bases, with 8 bases between the two germline ends. This CDR3 comprises 12 residues. CDR1 and CDR2 from the germline V gene are SGHRS and YFSETQ. Here the CDR3 reads CASRTGEETQYF. The CDR3 nucleotides are TGCGCCAGCAGGACAGGCGAAGAGACCCAGTACTTC. Drawing the rest from reference TRBV5-1 and TRBJ2-5, the complete variable domain is KAGVTQTPRYLIKTRGQQVTLSCSPISGHRSVSWYQQTPGQGLQFLFEYFSETQRNKGNFPGRFSGRQFSNSRSEMNVSTLELGDSALYLCASRTGEETQYFGPGTRLLVL.

J is TRBJ2-5 and V is TRBV6-5, with 12 positions matching TRBD1. The germline CDR1 and CDR2 sequences are MNHEY and SVGAGI. The J segment lost 9 bases and the V segment lost 6 bases, leaving 11 bases of the junction unmatched. This CDR3 has 15 residues. CDR3 region: CASSAGTGGGQPQYF. CDR3 DNA: TGTGCCAGCAGCGCCGGGACAGGGGGCGGTCAGCCCCAGTACTTC.

The chain combines TRBV7-3 with TRBJ2-5; 7 nucleotides match TRBD1. The J segment lost 4 bases and the V segment lost 6 bases, leaving 14 bases of the junction unmatched. CDR1 and CDR2 (germline): SGHTA, FQGTGA. The CDR3 covers 16 residues. The CDR3, as DNA: TGTGCCAGCAGTCCAAGACAACAGGGGAGAGGAGAGACCCAGTACTTC. It specifies CASSPRQQGRGETQYF.

This chain links TRBV7-9 with TRBJ2-1; 7 bases match TRBD1. Germline V CDR1 and CDR2: SEHNR, FQNEAQ (reference sequence). With V trimmed by 5 bases and J by 5 bases, 9 bases remained unmatched. The CDR3 is 15 residues long. This CDR3 reads CASSARGQVHNEQFF. CDR3 in DNA: TGTGCCAGCAGCGCACGTGGACAGGTACACAATGAGCAGTTCTTC.

The chain links TRBV15 to TRBJ1-2; D is possibly TRBD1 (6 bases). CDR1 and CDR2 (germline): LNHNV, YYDKDF (reference sequence). CDR3 length: 15 residues. Trimming took off 4 bases at V and 4 bases at J, with 16 bases between the two ends. The CDR3 protein is CATSKDVGGGYGYTF. In nucleotides, the CDR3 is TGTGCCACCAGCAAAGATGTGGGGGGCGGCTATGGCTACACCTTC.

V gene TRBV5-4 combines with J gene TRBJ2-4; a possible D gene is TRBD1 (6 bases). The germline gives CDR1 SGHNT, CDR2 YYREEE (reference sequence). V was shortened by 3 bases and J by 4 bases, with 11 bases between the two germline ends. The CDR3 length is 14 residues. This CDR3 is CASSSDSRKNIQYF. CDR3 coding DNA: TGTGCCAGCAGCTCGGACAGTAGAAAAAACATTCAGTACTTC.

The rearrangement links TRBV7-2 to TRBJ2-1; D tentatively reads TRBD1 or TRBD2 (5 bases each). The CDR3 runs to 15 residues. V was clipped by 7 bases and J by 5 bases, with 18 bases between them. CDR1 SGHTA and CDR2 FQGNSA come from the germline V gene. The CDR3 protein is CASTLSGDGNNEQFF. CDR3 DNA: TGTGCCAGCACCCTTAGTGGGGACGGGAACAATGAGCAGTTCTTC.

V gene TRBV20-1 combines with J gene TRBJ2-7; tentative D call: TRBD1 (6 bases). The CDR3 is 12 residues long. Per the germline V gene, CDR1 is DFQATT and CDR2 is SNEGSKA (reference sequence). V was trimmed by 4 bases and J by 1 base, leaving 8 bases between them. The CDR3 region is CSAITGSYEQYF. The CDR3 nucleotides read TGCAGTGCTATTACAGGGTCCTACGAGCAGTACTTC.

This clonotype was seen once. V is TRBV25-1 and J is TRBJ2-3; either TRBD1 or TRBD2 may supply D (5 bases each). The V end was cut by 4 bases, the J end by 4 bases, with 21 bases between. CDR3 length: 17 amino acids. CDR1 and CDR2 from the germline V gene are MGHDK and SYGVNS. CDR3 amino acids: CASSGPHWGRSPDTQYF. The DNA of the CDR3 is TGTGCCAGCAGTGGACCCCACTGGGGGAGATCCCCAGATACGCAGTATTTT.

This clonotype was counted between two and nine times. This chain joins TRBV18 and TRBJ2-7; 9 bases map to TRBD2. Unmatched junction bases numbered 6, after V lost 0 bases and J lost 3 bases. CDR1 KGHSH and CDR2 LQKENI come from the germline V gene. The CDR3 has 16 residues. CDR3 nucleotide sequence: TGTGCCAGCTCACCACCGGGCGGGAGGGCCTTCTACGAGCAGTACTTC. Translation: CASSPPGGRAFYEQYF.

Comments on this clonotype: An end of the junction does not agree with germline; a read error may underlie this. J is TRBJ2-7 and V is TRBV7-9; D may be TRBD2 (6 bases). The CDR3 loop spans 12 amino acids. Germline V gene sequence: CDR1 SEHNR, CDR2 FQNEAQ (reference sequence). As DNA, the CDR3 is TGTGCCAGCAGCTTGGGACTGACCTATCAGGACTTC. It codes for CASSLGLTYQDF.

The V call is TRBV6-5, the J call TRBJ1-6, with D perhaps TRBD1 (5 bases). Germline CDR1 MNHEY, CDR2 SVGAGI. The length of the CDR3 is 18 residues. Trimming removed 7 bases at V and 0 bases at J, with 19 bases between. CDR3 in amino acids: CASTSYAGGNSYNSPLHF. CDR3 DNA sequence: TGTGCCAGCACCTCCTACGCCGGGGGGAACTCCTATAATTCACCCCTCCACTTT.

This clonotype has a single count. The chain is built from TRBV9 and TRBJ2-7, with 7 bases matching TRBD1. After removal of 4 bases from V and 2 bases from J, the junction contained 6 bases not matched to a gene. The CDR3 length is 14 residues. Germline V CDR1 and CDR2: SGDLS, YYNGEE. CDR3 loop: CASSPTGQPYEQYF. CDR3 coding DNA: TGTGCCAGCAGCCCGACAGGGCAACCCTACGAGCAGTACTTC.

The rearrangement links TRBV10-3 to TRBJ1-6, with no clear D. Between the trimmed V and J ends, which lost 7 bases and 7 bases, there was a span of 17 bases. This CDR3 region has 15 residues. Germline V gene data show CDR1 as ENHRY and CDR2 as SYGVKD. The CDR3 region has the DNA TGTGCCATCAAAGACACCCAGTCGCGCAATTCACCCCTCCACTTT. This encodes CAIKDTQSRNSPLHF.

The chain combines TRBV6-5 with TRBJ1-5, with D unclear. This CDR3 spans 14 amino acids. Per germline, CDR1 MNHEY and CDR2 SVGAGI. V was trimmed by 8 bases and J by 0 bases, leaving 11 bases between them. CDR3 region: CASRPSGSNQPQHF. The CDR3 DNA reads as TGTGCCAGCCGACCCTCGGGTAGCAATCAGCCCCAGCATTTT.

The gene calls are TRBV7-9 and TRBJ2-1; TRBD1 is a possible D gene (5 bases). Germline V gives CDR1 SEHNR, CDR2 FQNEAQ (reference sequence). V lost 5 bases and J 1 base, leaving 15 bases between the germline ends. This CDR3 contains 16 residues. CDR3 DNA: TGTGCCAGCAGCCCCGGAAGGGGCGCATCCTACAATGAGCAGTTCTTC. Protein product: CASSPGRGASYNEQFF.

This clonotype was picked up one time. The conserved final phenylalanine or tryptophan is absent from the CDR3, which likely points to a read error. V usage is TRBV2 and J usage is TRBJ2-5; D is unclear. Germline CDR1 SNHLY, CDR2 FYNNEI. This CDR3 comprises 16 residues. Between the trimmed V and J ends, which lost 2 bases and 2 bases, there was a span of 15 bases. The CDR3 DNA is TGTGCCAGCAGTGAAAGAGGTACTACCAAACAAGAGACCCAGTACTCC. Translating it yields CASSERGTTKQETQYS.